These T cell receptor beta chains were read from a single sample in a study of lung T cells in sarcoidosis with Löfgren's syndrome. TCRdb re-called the reads with MiXCR, one entry per CDR3 protein. The sample carries more than 6,500 distinct CDR3 sequences, under 25% recorded once. The sequenced sample was CD4+ T cells from bronchoalveolar lavage fluid. The source of these receptors is a human donor with sarcoidosis (Löfgren's syndrome or another form), or a control subject (not recorded which). Each CDR3 is given with its conserved first and last residue. D genes are given only for firm matches. Only part of the rows carry a size: once, few, many, or a class if the clone is expanded.

clone size | D gene | J gene | V gene | CDR3 length | CDR3 DNA | CDR3 protein
few | TRBD2 | TRBJ2-1 | TRBV10-1 | 13 | TGCGCCAGCAGGAGGGACTACGGGGATGAGCAGTTCTTC | CASRRDYGDEQFF
few | - | TRBJ1-2 | TRBV3-1 | 17 | TGTGCCAGCAGCCAAGATAGGGGACTCGGTGGAAACTATGGCTACACCTTC | CASSQDRGLGGNYGYTF
- | - | TRBJ2-1 | TRBV28 | 13 | TGTGCCAGCAGTGTCGGCCAGAACAATGAGCAGTTCTTC | CASSVGQNNEQFF
many | - | TRBJ2-1 | TRBV9 | 16 | TGTGCCAGCAGCCCAGATATCCTAAGCTCCTACAATGAGCAGTTCTTC | CASSPDILSSYNEQFF
- | - | TRBJ1-1 | TRBV13 | 15 | TGTGCCAGCAGCTTAGAACGGGGCGCGTACACTGAAGCTTTCTTT | CASSLERGAYTEAFF
many | TRBD1 | TRBJ1-5 | TRBV19 | 15 | TGTGCCAGTAGCACACAGGGGAGAGTCAATCAGCCCCAGCATTTT | CASSTQGRVNQPQHF
- | - | TRBJ2-4 | TRBV2 | 14 | TGTGCCAGCAGGTGGACAGGGACTATGGACATTCAGAACTTC | CASRWTGTMDIQNF
once | - | TRBJ2-7 | TRBV6-2/TRBV6-3 | 14 | TGTGCCACCAAGGGGCTCCGGGGCTCCTACGAGCAGTACTTC | CATKGLRGSYEQYF
many | TRBD1 | TRBJ2-3 | TRBV6-4 | 15 | TGTGCCAGCAGCCAACAGGGGACCAACACAGATACGCAGTATTTT | CASSQQGTNTDTQYF
large | - | TRBJ2-7 | TRBV20-1 | 12 | TGCAGTGCTAGACCCAGGGGCTACGAGCAGTACTTC | CSARPRGYEQYF
many | - | TRBJ2-5 | TRBV18 | 13 | TGTGCCAGCTCACTTGGACTCGGGGAGACCCAGTACTTC | CASSLGLGETQYF
many | TRBD1 | TRBJ2-1 | TRBV15 | 15 | TGTGCCACCAGCAGTCGACAGGGAAAGGGCAATGAGCAGTTCTTC | CATSSRQGKGNEQFF
many | - | TRBJ1-1 | TRBV19 | 13 | TGTGCCAGCACGTGGGGGGTGAACACTGAAGCTTTCTTT | CASTWGVNTEAFF
many | - | TRBJ2-5 | TRBV4-1 | 14 | TGCGCCAGCAGCCAGCAGGGCTCAGGGGAGACCCAGTACTTC | CASSQQGSGETQYF
- | - | TRBJ2-7 | TRBV10-3 | 13 | TGTGCCATCAGTGAGTCTGGGACTGGGGAGCAGTACTTC | CAISESGTGEQYF
many | - | TRBJ2-1 | TRBV20-1 | 10 | TGCAGTGTGGACGGCAATGAGCAGTTCTTC | CSVDGNEQFF
many | - | TRBJ1-3 | TRBV7-8 | 12 | TGTGCCAGCAGCTTAGATGGAAACACCATATATTTT | CASSLDGNTIYF
many | - | TRBJ1-6 | TRBV27 | 15 | TGTGCCAGCAGTTTAAAGGGCAGCAAGAATTCACCCCTCCACTTT | CASSLKGSKNSPLHF
few | - | TRBJ2-7 | TRBV19 | 12 | TGTGCCAGTAGTCCAGACGACTACGAGCAGTACTTC | CASSPDDYEQYF
- | - | TRBJ2-2 | TRBV18 | 16 | TGTGCCAGCTCACCACCGAGAATTCAGGGGCCCGGGGAGCTGTTTTTT | CASSPPRIQGPGELFF
- | TRBD1 | TRBJ2-7 | TRBV20-1 | 17 | TGCAGTGCTAGAGATGGTGACAGGGGGACGACAATAGACGAGCAGTACTTC | CSARDGDRGTTIDEQYF
- | TRBD1 | TRBJ2-5 | TRBV20-1 | 14 | TGCAGTACAGAGGGACAGGGGGCTGAAGAGACCCAGTACTTC | CSTEGQGAEETQYF
many | - | TRBJ1-5 | TRBV19 | 13 | TGTGCCAGTAGCCAGGGAATAGAGCAGCCCCAGCATTTT | CASSQGIEQPQHF
few | TRBD2 | TRBJ2-2 | TRBV6-4 | 13 | TGTGCCAGCAGCGCGGGGGTCACCGGGGAGCTGTTTTTT | CASSAGVTGELFF
- | - | TRBJ2-7 | TRBV6-6 | 15 | TGTGCCAGCAGGGGAGGGACAGCAAGCTCCTACGAGCAGTACTTC | CASRGGTASSYEQYF
- | - | TRBJ1-3 | TRBV10-3 | 11 | TGTGCCATCAGTGATTTATACACCATATATTTT | CAISDLYTIYF
medium-sized | - | TRBJ1-2 | TRBV20-1 | 12 | TGCAGTGCCCGGACGACTAACTATGGCTACACCTTC | CSARTTNYGYTF
many | TRBD2 | TRBJ2-3 | TRBV15 | 17 | TGTGGCACCAGCAGAAAGAGGGCCGGGACTACCACAGATACGCAGTATTTT | CGTSRKRAGTTTDTQYF
- | - | TRBJ1-2 | TRBV6-2/TRBV6-3 | 12 | TGTGCCAGCAGTGCCGGTCCGAGTGGCTACACCTTC | CASSAGPSGYTF
many | - | TRBJ1-1 | TRBV12-3/TRBV12-4 | 15 | TGTGCCAGCAGTTTCTTGGGCAGCCTAAAGGATGAAGCTTTCTTT | CASSFLGSLKDEAFF
few | - | TRBJ2-7 | TRBV18 | 14 | TGTGCCAGCTCACCACGGGCAGGGCATAGAGAGCAGTACTTC | CASSPRAGHREQYF
- | - | TRBJ1-1 | TRBV20-1 | 12 | TGCAGTGCTGAGCACGTGAACACTGAAGCTTTCTTT | CSAEHVNTEAFF
- | - | TRBJ2-6 | TRBV5-1 | 13 | TGCGCCAGCAGCTACGGGGACGCCAACGCCCTGACTTTC | CASSYGDANALTF
few | - | TRBJ1-4 | TRBV12-3/TRBV12-4 | 15 | TGTGCCAGCAGCCTCCCACCGGGGACTAATGAAAAACTGTTTTTT | CASSLPPGTNEKLFF
many | - | TRBJ1-5 | TRBV12-3/TRBV12-4 | 13 | TGTGCCAGCAGTTTAAGGGAGAATCAGCCCCAGCATTTT | CASSLRENQPQHF
medium-sized | - | TRBJ1-5 | TRBV27 | 15 | TGTGCCAGCAGTTTAGGGGGGCAGTTCAATCAGCCCCAGCATTTT | CASSLGGQFNQPQHF
many | - | TRBJ1-1 | TRBV6-6 | 16 | TGTGCCAGCAGTTACCAGCCGGGACTGACAAACACTGAAGCTTTCTTT | CASSYQPGLTNTEAFF
few | TRBD1 | TRBJ1-2 | TRBV6-1 | 14 | TGTGCCAGCAGAGGGGCCGGACAGGGGTATGGCTACACCTTC | CASRGAGQGYGYTF
- | TRBD2 | TRBJ2-3 | TRBV5-1 | 15 | TGCGCCAGCAGCTTCCTAGCGGGGGGCGGAGATACGCAGTATTTT | CASSFLAGGGDTQYF
medium-sized | - | TRBJ2-7 | TRBV9 | 13 | TGTGCCAGCAGCGTAGGGCCAACCTACGAGCAGTACTTC | CASSVGPTYEQYF
many | - | TRBJ1-1 | TRBV12-3/TRBV12-4 | 13 | TGTGCCAGCTCACTTGACAGGTACAACGAAGCTTTCTTT | CASSLDRYNEAFF
- | - | TRBJ2-3 | TRBV12-3/TRBV12-4 | 14 | TGTGCCAGCAGTCCCCCTCCTCAGGGAGATACGCAGTATTTT | CASSPPPQGDTQYF
many | - | TRBJ1-5 | TRBV6-2/TRBV6-3 | 15 | TGTGCCAGCAGAATAGGGGGATTTAGCAATCAGCCCCAGCATTTT | CASRIGGFSNQPQHF
few | - | TRBJ1-2 | TRBV12-3/TRBV12-4 | 14 | TGTGCCAGCACCCAAACGGGGTTTAACTATGGCTACACCTTC | CASTQTGFNYGYTF
- | TRBD1 | TRBJ1-2 | TRBV5-1 | 14 | TGCGCCAGCAGCTTGGGACAGGGGGGCTATGGCTACACCTTC | CASSLGQGGYGYTF
many | - | TRBJ1-4 | TRBV12-3/TRBV12-4 | 14 | TGTGCCAGCAGTTTGGGGACTCTAGGTGAAAAACTGTTTTTT | CASSLGTLGEKLFF
many | - | TRBJ1-1 | TRBV2 | 13 | TGTGCCTCCAACTGGGGGCGAGGGACTGAAGCTTTCTTT | CASNWGRGTEAFF
few | TRBD1 | TRBJ1-3 | TRBV7-2 | 18 | TGTGCCAGCAGCTTAGGGCCCGTGACAGGGGGGACTGGAAACACCATATATTTT | CASSLGPVTGGTGNTIYF
many | TRBD2 | TRBJ2-3 | TRBV18 | 15 | TGTGCCAGCTCGCCGGGACTAGGGAGCACAGATACGCAGTATTTT | CASSPGLGSTDTQYF
many | TRBD1 | TRBJ1-5 | TRBV12-3/TRBV12-4 | 14 | TGTGCCAGCAGCCAGGGGACAGGGGATCAGCCCCAGCATTTT | CASSQGTGDQPQHF
many | - | TRBJ2-1 | TRBV6-2/TRBV6-3 | 12 | TGTGCCAGCAGGTCCGCAAACAATGAGCAGTTCTTC | CASRSANNEQFF
- | - | TRBJ1-1 | TRBV9 | 15 | TGTGCCAGCAGCGCCTCAGCGTCTATCACGGGGGAAGCTTTCTTT | CASSASASITGEAFF
many | - | TRBJ1-1 | TRBV18 | 15 | TGTGCCAGCTCACCAAGAGTTTTAAGGGACACTGAAGCTTTCTTT | CASSPRVLRDTEAFF
- | - | TRBJ1-3 | TRBV7-9 | 14 | TGTGCCAGCAGCCCCTCTTCGTCTGGAAACACCATATATTTT | CASSPSSSGNTIYF
many | - | TRBJ1-6 | TRBV7-9 | 12 | TGTGCCAGCAGTTCGGGGGATTCACCCCTCCACTTT | CASSSGDSPLHF
- | TRBD1 | TRBJ1-1 | TRBV10-3 | 15 | TGTGCCGCCGGGGGGCACAGGGGGCGGAACACTGAAGCTTTCTTT | CAAGGHRGRNTEAFF